Below, 22 T cell receptor beta chains from the same sample are listed, as sequenced in a study of CD8 T cells in ankylosing spondylitis. TCRdb re-analysed the 5' RACE reads in MiXCR, keeping a single row per CDR3 protein. In the table there are under 150,000 distinct CDR3 sequences, approximately 10% of which are singletons. Material for sequencing was blood, either unsorted or a sorted T cell fraction (not recorded which). The origin of the receptors is a male donor with ankylosing spondylitis or in good health (not recorded which).

The chain carries TRBV12-3 or TRBV12-4 and TRBJ2-6, with D maybe TRBD1 (5 bases). V dropped 2 bases and J dropped 0 bases, with 14 bases sitting between them. The CDR3 extends over 18 amino acids. The CDR3: CASSLRRGGSSGANVLTF. CDR3 coding DNA: TGTGCCAGCAGTTTAAGAAGGGGCGGAAGCTCTGGGGCCAACGTCCTGACTTTC.

This clonotype was counted many times. The genes are TRBV18 and TRBJ2-5, with unresolved D. The CDR3 runs 13 residues. Trimming removed 3 bases from V and 1 base from J, with 6 bases in between. Germline values: CDR1 KGHSH, CDR2 LQKENI. This CDR3 is CASSPAAQETQYF. CDR3 DNA: TGTGCCAGCTCACCGGCAGCCCAAGAGACCCAGTACTTC.

This clonotype was observed a few times. The chain uses TRBV12-3 or TRBV12-4 and TRBJ2-6, with unresolved D. V lost 5 bases to trimming and J lost 1 base, with 9 bases between them. This CDR3 contains 15 residues. CDR3 protein: CASSPTPSGANVLTF. CDR3 bases: TGTGCCAGCAGTCCCACACCGTCTGGGGCCAACGTCCTGACTTTC.

DNA for the CDR3: TGTGCCACCAGCAGAAAAACAGGGGATTTGTCTGGAGCTTTCTTT. As protein: CATSRKTGDLSGAFF. V usage is TRBV15 and J usage is TRBJ1-1; 7 nucleotides match TRBD1. The CDR3 has 15 amino acids. The V gene end was trimmed by 2 bases and the J gene end by 10 bases; junction bases not matched to a gene: 13. Germline V gene data show CDR1 as LNHNV and CDR2 as YYDKDF (reference sequence).

CDR3 protein: CASSWDTYSYNEQFF. The CDR3 DNA is TGTGCCAGCAGTTGGGACACCTACTCCTACAATGAGCAGTTCTTC. The chain carries TRBV27 and TRBJ2-1; possible D gene TRBD1, 6 bases. This CDR3 comprises 15 residues. V was shortened by 4 bases and J by 0 bases, with 10 bases between the two germline ends. The germline V gene encodes CDR1 MNHEY and CDR2 SMNVEV (reference sequence).

This clonotype was recorded only once. Since a much larger clone is just one base distant, this may be a read error. V usage is TRBV7-2 and J usage is TRBJ2-1; 8 bases map to TRBD2. J was trimmed by 12 bases and V by 5 bases; bases with no gene match: 21. The CDR3 consists of 17 residues. The germline gives CDR1 SGHTA, CDR2 FQGNSA. The CDR3 is CASSPPRKAGVGSGQFF. CDR3 DNA: TGTGCCAGCAGCCCCCCCCGGAAAGCGGGAGTTGGTAGTGGGCAGTTCTTC.

V gene TRBV3-1 combines with J gene TRBJ2-5; D may be TRBD1 (6 bases). Trimming pared 0 bases from V and 5 bases from J, leaving 19 bases between. The CDR3 extends over 17 amino acids. The germline V gene has CDR1 LGHDT and CDR2 YNNKEL (reference sequence). CDR3 bases: TGTGCCAGCAGCCAAGAAGGGACATCCGCGTCGATGGAGACCCAGTACTTC. It specifies CASSQEGTSASMETQYF.

This clonotype was observed many times. The chain carries TRBV5-1 and TRBJ2-3; either TRBD1 or TRBD2 may supply D (5 bases each). CDR1 SGHRS and CDR2 YFSETQ come from the germline V gene. CDR3 length equals 16 residues. V dropped 4 bases and J dropped 1 base, with 16 bases sitting between them. CDR3: CASSPRDGGRTDTQYF. DNA for the CDR3: TGCGCCAGCAGCCCACGCGATGGGGGTCGCACAGATACGCAGTATTTT.

The table lists this clonotype with many counts. The chain couples TRBV27 to TRBJ2-7, with no clear D. The ends were cut back, 6 bases at V and 3 bases at J, with 6 bases in the middle. The germline CDR1 and CDR2 sequences are MNHEY and SMNVEV (reference sequence). The CDR3 extends over 11 amino acids. The CDR3 loop is CASRDLYEQYF. CDR3 bases: TGTGCCAGCAGAGACCTCTACGAGCAGTACTTC.

This clonotype was detected ten times or more. This rearrangement joins TRBV5-6 to TRBJ2-2; 7 nucleotides agree with TRBD1. Germline loops: CDR1 SGHDT, CDR2 YYEEEE. This CDR3 is built from 13 residues. J lost 7 bases, V lost 3 bases, and 3 bases had no gene match. The CDR3 DNA reads TGTGCCAGCAGCTCACAGGGGTACGGGGAGCTGTTTTTT. Amino acids: CASSSQGYGELFF.

The chain links TRBV28 to TRBJ1-5, with 9 bases that match TRBD1. Germline loops: CDR1 MDHEN, CDR2 SYDVKM. This CDR3 has 14 amino acids. The V segment lost 5 bases and the J segment 5 bases; nucleotides outside the gene matches: 4. CDR3 coding DNA: TGTGCCAGCAGTAGGGACAGGGTAGATCAGCCCCAGCATTTT. Amino acid sequence: CASSRDRVDQPQHF.

As to this clonotype: This sequence may be a read error, since a much larger clone differs from it by one base. The chain employs TRBV7-3 and TRBJ2-1; D assignment may be TRBD1 or TRBD2 (5 bases each). Germline CDR1 SGHTA, CDR2 FQGTGA. The CDR3 has 15 amino acids. CDR3 sequence (DNA): TGTGGCAGCAGTGCGGAGCGGACAAACTACAATGAGCAGTTCTTC. Translated: CGSSAERTNYNEQFF.

The J gene is TRBJ2-3, the V gene TRBV6-1, with 10 bases lining up with TRBD1. CDR1 and CDR2 from the germline V gene are MNHNS and SASEGT. The CDR3 is made up of 16 amino acids. Trimming cost V 6 bases and J 0 bases; bases outside gene matches: 6. For the CDR3, the DNA is TGTGCCAGCAGGAGACAGGGGGCTCCTAGCACAGATACGCAGTATTTT. Translated: CASRRQGAPSTDTQYF.

This clonotype has a count of ten or more. V is TRBV7-9 and J is TRBJ2-4; 10 nucleotides align to TRBD1. Germline trimming cut 6 bases from V and 2 bases from J; bases unmatched to any gene: 10. The CDR3 spans 17 residues. Germline CDR1 is SEHNR and CDR2 is FQNEAQ (reference sequence). The CDR3 is CASSLTTGGSSKNIQYF. The CDR3 DNA is TGTGCCAGCAGTCTAACGACAGGGGGCTCGTCCAAAAACATTCAGTACTTC.

This clonotype was counted ten times or more. This sequence joins TRBV29-1 and TRBJ1-2, with 9 bases matching TRBD1. This CDR3 is 18 amino acids long. After removal of 3 bases from V and 4 bases from J, the junction contained 18 bases not matched to a gene. Germline values: CDR1 SQVTM, CDR2 ANQGSEA. CDR3 coding DNA: TGCAGCGTTGAGACTGGGTTCCGGACGACAGGGGGAACCTATGGCTACACCTTC. This encodes CSVETGFRTTGGTYGYTF.

This clonotype was seen many times. The CDR3 loop reads CASTPSTDTQYF. CDR3 coding DNA: TGTGCCAGCACGCCTAGCACAGATACGCAGTATTTT. The J gene is TRBJ2-3, the V gene TRBV12-3 or TRBV12-4, with D hard to call. V lost 7 bases and J 0 bases, leaving 5 bases between the germline ends. The CDR3 length is 12 residues.

This clonotype was detected ten times or more. V and J are TRBV4-2 and TRBJ2-1; D ambiguous. The V end was cut by 0 bases, the J end by 4 bases, with 13 bases between. CDR1 and CDR2 (germline): LGHNA, YNFKEQ. The CDR3 runs 16 residues. The CDR3 DNA reads TGTGCCAGCAGCCAAGAAATACTCTCACCTTACAATGAGCAGTTCTTC. It translates to CASSQEILSPYNEQFF.

The CDR3 reads CARRGLVRTDTQYF. In nucleotides, the CDR3 is TGTGCCAGACGAGGACTAGTTCGAACAGATACGCAGTATTTT. The chain is built from TRBV2 and TRBJ2-3; TRBD2 agrees at 7 bases. Germline V gives CDR1 SNHLY, CDR2 FYNNEI. After removal of 9 bases from V and 3 bases from J, the junction contained 9 bases not matched to a gene. This CDR3 spans 14 amino acids.

This clonotype was counted at least ten times. The rearrangement joins TRBV20-1 to TRBJ2-2; D remains ambiguous. V was pared by 3 bases and J by 5 bases, with 10 bases between. This CDR3 contains 13 residues. In germline, CDR1 is DFQATT, CDR2 SNEGSKA (reference sequence). CDR3 nucleotide sequence: TGCAGTGCTAGTCTCCATCAGACCGGGGAGCTGTTTTTT. This gives the protein CSASLHQTGELFF.

In its sample, this clonotype was seen many times. The chain carries TRBV15 and TRBJ2-1; 7 positions agree with TRBD1. The V segment lost 0 bases and the J segment 4 bases; nucleotides outside the gene matches: 3. CDR1 is LNHNV and CDR2 is YYDKDF in the germline V gene (reference sequence). The CDR3 has 15 amino acids. The CDR3 loop is CATSRDSDRYNEQFF. The CDR3 DNA follows: TGTGCCACCAGCAGAGATTCGGACAGGTACAATGAGCAGTTCTTC.

The rearrangement joins TRBV14 to TRBJ2-1, with 13 bases lining up with TRBD2. V shed 1 base, J shed 7 bases, and the junction held 4 bases outside the gene matches. Germline V gene data show CDR1 as SGHDN and CDR2 as FVKESK. The CDR3 covers 16 residues. The CDR3 sequence is CASSQARLAGGNEQFF. The CDR3 coding sequence is TGTGCCAGCAGCCAAGCCCGACTAGCGGGGGGTAATGAGCAGTTCTTC.

This clonotype was observed at least ten times. The chain employs TRBV4-2 and TRBJ2-2, with D unclear. V was cut by 0 bases and J by 6 bases, with 23 bases left in between. The CDR3 covers 19 residues. Germline V lookup: CDR1 LGHNA, CDR2 YNFKEQ. The CDR3 DNA reads as TGTGCCAGCAGCCAAGATTGGGGTGATGGGTCTAGGAGATCCGGGGAGCTGTTTTTT. This gives the protein CASSQDWGDGSRRSGELFF.